The rows below give T cell receptor beta chains drawn from one sample of a study of blood T cell repertoires in COVID-19. Profiling relied on immunoSEQ multiplex PCR, and the TCRdb table lists in-frame clones only, not all of them. The table lists approximately 260,000 clones, 80% to 90% of them singletons, with about 10% in the top ten. Input material: peripheral blood. The origin of the receptors is a woman aged 65 to 85 with acute or convalescent COVID-19. Both conserved end residues are part of each CDR3. A D gene is named only where the DNA matches it firmly. A clone size is listed for some rows: how often the clone was seen (once, few, many), or a class if it is expanded.

TRBV5-1,TRBJ2-1,-,few,TGCGCCAGCAGCTTGGCTGACCGGGACTTACTGGTCTTC,CASSLADRDLLVF
TRBV1,TRBJ1-5,-,-,TGCACCAGCCCCGAGAACGGGAAAGCAGATCAGCCCCAGCATTTT,CTSPENGKADQPQHF
TRBV6-5,TRBJ2-2,TRBD1,-,TGTGCCAGCACCCGGGACAGTAGAAACACCGGGGAGCTGTTTTTT,CASTRDSRNTGELFF
TRBV19,TRBJ2-2,TRBD2,-,TGTGCCAGTACCCGCGGGGGGGGCCGGAACACCGGGGAGCTGTTTTTT,CASTRGGGRNTGELFF
TRBV9,TRBJ1-5,-,-,TGTGCCAGCAGCCCCGAGGGTGTCCAGCCCCAGCATTTT,CASSPEGVQPQHF
TRBV7-9,TRBJ2-1,-,once,TGTGCCAGCAGCCGTACTCGGGGAAACTTTAATGAGCAGTTCTTC,CASSRTRGNFNEQFF
TRBV18,TRBJ1-5,-,-,TGTGCCAGCTCACCAGTAGTAGGGGCATTGCAGCCCCAGCATTTT,CASSPVVGALQPQHF
TRBV9,TRBJ1-5,-,few,TGTGCCAGCAGCGTAGTGGGCGGGGTGGAGGATCAGCCCCAGCATTTT,CASSVVGGVEDQPQHF
TRBV9,TRBJ2-3,-,-,TGTGCCAGCAGCGCTCGGAGCGATACGCAGTATTTT,CASSARSDTQYF
TRBV5-5,TRBJ2-7,-,-,TGTGCCAGCAGCTTGGGACATCAATCCTACGAGCAGTACTTC,CASSLGHQSYEQYF
TRBV11-2,TRBJ2-3,TRBD2,once,TGTGCCTCCGGAGGCGGGGGGGCGGCGGATACGCAGTATTTT,CASGGGGAADTQYF
TRBV18,TRBJ2-3,-,-,TGTGCCAGCTCACCAGGGGAAGCGGGCTCTCAGGATACGCAGTATTTT,CASSPGEAGSQDTQYF
TRBV6-5,TRBJ1-2,TRBD1,-,TGTGCCGCAACGACAGGGCGTTTCGGCTACACCTTC,CAATTGRFGYTF
TRBV3-1/TRBV3-2,TRBJ1-4,-,-,TGTGCCAGCAGCCAAACAGGGTGGGCTAATGAAAAACTGTTTTTT,CASSQTGWANEKLFF
TRBV10-3,TRBJ1-3,-,-,TGTGCCATCAGCGTTGGGGAGGCTGGAAACACCATATATTTT,CAISVGEAGNTIYF
TRBV29-1,TRBJ2-5,TRBD2,-,TGCAGCGAAAGAAGCGGGGGAGGGACCCAGTACTTC,CSERSGGGTQYF
TRBV5-4,TRBJ2-7,TRBD2,-,TGTGCCAGCAGCTTGGCTCCAGGGAGGGACGAGCAGTACTTC,CASSLAPGRDEQYF